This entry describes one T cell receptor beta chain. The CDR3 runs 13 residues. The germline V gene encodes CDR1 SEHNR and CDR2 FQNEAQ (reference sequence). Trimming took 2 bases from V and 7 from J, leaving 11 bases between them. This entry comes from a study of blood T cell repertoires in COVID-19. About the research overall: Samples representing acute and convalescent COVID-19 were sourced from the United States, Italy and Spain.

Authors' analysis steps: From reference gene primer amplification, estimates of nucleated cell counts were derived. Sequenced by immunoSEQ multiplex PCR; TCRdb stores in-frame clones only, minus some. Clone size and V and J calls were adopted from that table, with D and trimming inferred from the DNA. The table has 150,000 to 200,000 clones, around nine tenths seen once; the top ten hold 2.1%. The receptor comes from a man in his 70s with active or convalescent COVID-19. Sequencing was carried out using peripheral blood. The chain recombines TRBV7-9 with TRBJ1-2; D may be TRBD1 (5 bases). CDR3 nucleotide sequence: TGTGCCAGCAGCTTACGGGGGGATCGTGGCTACACCTTC. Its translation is CASSLRGDRGYTF.